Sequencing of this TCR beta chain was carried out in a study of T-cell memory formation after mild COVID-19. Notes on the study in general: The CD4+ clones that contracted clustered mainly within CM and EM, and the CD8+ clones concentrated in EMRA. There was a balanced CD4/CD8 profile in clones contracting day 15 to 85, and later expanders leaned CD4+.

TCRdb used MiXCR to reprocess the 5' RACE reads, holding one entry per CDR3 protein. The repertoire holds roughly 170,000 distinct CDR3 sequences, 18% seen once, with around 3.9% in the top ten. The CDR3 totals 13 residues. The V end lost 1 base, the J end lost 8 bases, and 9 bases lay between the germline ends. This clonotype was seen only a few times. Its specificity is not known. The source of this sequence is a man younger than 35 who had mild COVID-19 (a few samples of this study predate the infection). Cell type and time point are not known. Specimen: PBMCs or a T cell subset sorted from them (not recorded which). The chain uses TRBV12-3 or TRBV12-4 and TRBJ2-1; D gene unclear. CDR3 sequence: CASSLGSLHEQFF. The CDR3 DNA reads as TGTGCCAGCAGTTTAGGCTCCCTTCATGAGCAGTTCTTC.